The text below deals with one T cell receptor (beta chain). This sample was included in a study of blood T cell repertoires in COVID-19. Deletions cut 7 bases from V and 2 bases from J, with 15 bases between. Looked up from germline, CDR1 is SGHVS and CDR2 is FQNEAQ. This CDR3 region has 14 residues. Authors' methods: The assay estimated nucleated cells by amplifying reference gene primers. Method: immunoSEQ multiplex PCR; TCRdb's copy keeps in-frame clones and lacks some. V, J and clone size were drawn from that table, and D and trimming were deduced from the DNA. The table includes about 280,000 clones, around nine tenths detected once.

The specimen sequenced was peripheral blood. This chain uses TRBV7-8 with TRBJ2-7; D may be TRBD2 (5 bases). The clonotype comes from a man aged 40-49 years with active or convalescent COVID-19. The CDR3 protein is CASKPGLGTYEQYF. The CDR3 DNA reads TGTGCCAGCAAACCGGGGTTGGGGACCTACGAGCAGTACTTC. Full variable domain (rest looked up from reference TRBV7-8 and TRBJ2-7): GAGVSQSPRYKVAKRGQDVALRCDPISGHVSLFWYQQALGQGPEFLTYFQNEAQLDKSGLPSDRFFAERPEGSVSTLKIQRTQQEDSAVYLCASKPGLGTYEQYFGPGTRLTVT.